The clone carrying this TCR beta chain was seen a handful of times. The antigen remains unidentified. This entry comes from a study of T-cell memory formation after mild COVID-19. Study conclusions and caveats: The study detected some responding clones in pre-infection memory, suggesting cross-reactive memory joined. Most CD4+ clones that shrank were in CM and EM, while CD8+ ones turned up in EMRA.

This CDR3 contains 14 residues. In germline, CDR1 is MGHRA, CDR2 YSYEKL. Germline trimming cut 6 bases from V and 6 bases from J; bases unmatched to any gene: 4. UMIs and sample barcodes were carried by the TCR alpha and TCR beta cDNA libraries that 5'RACE produced using constant-segment primers. TCRdb itself ran the 5' RACE reads through MiXCR, one entry per CDR3 protein. Of 150,000 to 200,000 distinct CDR3 sequences listed, approximately 13% are singletons. The chain uses TRBV4-1 and TRBJ1-4; 10 bases fit TRBD1. What was sequenced was PBMCs or a T cell subset sorted from them (not recorded which). The clonotype originates from a man between 18 and 35 years old who had mild COVID-19 (a few samples of this study predate the infection). Cell type and time point are not known. As DNA, the CDR3 is TGCGCCAGCAGACCGGGACAGGGGCATGAAAAACTGTTTTTT. The encoded protein is CASRPGQGHEKLFF.